This T cell receptor (beta chain) was recorded in a study of molecular identifiers for immune sequencing clone quantification. Study overall: Replicate RNA from 20,000 or 100,000 naive CD8 T cells formed five aliquots; four were sequenced. Broader study findings: Clones that exceeded 20 RNA copies held over 99% of effector molecules, yet under 1% in naive cells.

Sorted naive CD8 T cells were those defined as CD8+CD4-CCR7+CD45RA+. The V and J ends lost 3 bases and 3 bases respectively, with 6 bases between them. This CDR3 has 13 residues. CDR1 MDHEN and CDR2 SYDVKM come from the germline V gene. To note about this clonotype: The antigen is undetermined.

Libraries of bulk TCR were made by previously described methods (with listed TCR primers). From the PCR reads, TCRdb called clonotypes with MiXCR, one entry per CDR3 protein. The sample carries around 460,000 distinct CDR3 sequences, around a fifth recorded once. The sequence came from a human donor in good health. Some libraries in this study had Jurkat cell RNA spiked in. J is TRBJ1-5 and V is TRBV28; D gene unclear. Sequences were obtained from naive CD8+ T cells from blood, with Jurkat cell RNA spiked in. Subset: FACS-sorted CD8+CD4-CCR7+CD45RA+ naive T cells. CDR3 nucleotide sequence: TGTGCCAGCAGTTTCCGGAACAATCAGCCCCAGCATTTT. Translated: CASSFRNNQPQHF.